The present T cell receptor (beta chain) was sequenced within a study of T cell repertoires in cytomegalovirus infection. Across the study: Public TCR beta signatures were indicative of both CMV infection and a matching HLA type.

Each CDR3 protein gets one entry after TCRdb re-called the reads with MiXCR. The sample lists 750,000 to 900,000 distinct CDR3 sequences; approximately 32% were seen once. This clonotype was recorded a few times. The target antigen is unknown. Regarding the study as a whole: Individuals carrying CMV plus the relevant HLA were identified by cumulative frequency of public TCR beta families.

Germline V gives CDR1 MNHEY, CDR2 SMNVEV (reference sequence). With 0 bases clipped from V and 6 bases from J, the junction kept 11 bases outside the gene matches. The length of the CDR3 is 17 residues. V usage is TRBV27 and J usage is TRBJ1-2; TRBD1 matches 9 bases. The material was cultured CD8+ T cells from PBMCs, obtained from culture after CMV antigen stimulation. The TCR sequence derives from a human donor in good health (CMV status not recorded). Some clones in this sample may be carry-over from other donors' samples. CDR3 residues: CASSLSQGAPLRNGYTF. The CDR3 DNA reads as TGTGCCAGCAGTTTATCACAGGGGGCTCCACTTCGCAATGGCTACACCTTC.